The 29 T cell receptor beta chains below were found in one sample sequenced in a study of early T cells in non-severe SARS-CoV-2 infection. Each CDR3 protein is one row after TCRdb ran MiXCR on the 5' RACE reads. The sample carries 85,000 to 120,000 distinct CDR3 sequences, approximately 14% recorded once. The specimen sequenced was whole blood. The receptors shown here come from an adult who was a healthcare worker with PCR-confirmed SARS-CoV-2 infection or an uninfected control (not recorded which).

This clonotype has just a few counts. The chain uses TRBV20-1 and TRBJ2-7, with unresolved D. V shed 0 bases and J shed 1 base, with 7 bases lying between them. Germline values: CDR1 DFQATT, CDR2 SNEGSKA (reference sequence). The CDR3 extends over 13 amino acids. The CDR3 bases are TGCAGTGCTAGAGACGCTAGTTCCTACGAGCAGTACTTC. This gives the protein CSARDASSYEQYF.

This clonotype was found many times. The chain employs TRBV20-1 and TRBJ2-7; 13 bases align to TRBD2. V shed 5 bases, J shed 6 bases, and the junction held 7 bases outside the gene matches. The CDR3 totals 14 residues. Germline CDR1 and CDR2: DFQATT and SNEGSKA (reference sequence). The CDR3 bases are TGCAGTGCTGCACTAGCGGGAGGGCCTCGCGAGCAGTACTTC. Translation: CSAALAGGPREQYF.

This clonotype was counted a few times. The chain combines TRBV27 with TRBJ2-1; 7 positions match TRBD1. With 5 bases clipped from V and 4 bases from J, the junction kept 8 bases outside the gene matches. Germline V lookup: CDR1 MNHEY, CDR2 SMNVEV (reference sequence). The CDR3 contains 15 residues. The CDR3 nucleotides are TGTGCCAGCAGTCTATGGGACAGCCCTTACAATGAGCAGTTCTTC. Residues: CASSLWDSPYNEQFF.

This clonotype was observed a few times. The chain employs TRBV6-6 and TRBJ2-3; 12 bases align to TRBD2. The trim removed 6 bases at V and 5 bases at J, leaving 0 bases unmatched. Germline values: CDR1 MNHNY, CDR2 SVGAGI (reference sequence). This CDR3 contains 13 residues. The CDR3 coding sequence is TGTGCCAGCAGACTAGCGGGAGGAGATACGCAGTATTTT. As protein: CASRLAGGDTQYF.

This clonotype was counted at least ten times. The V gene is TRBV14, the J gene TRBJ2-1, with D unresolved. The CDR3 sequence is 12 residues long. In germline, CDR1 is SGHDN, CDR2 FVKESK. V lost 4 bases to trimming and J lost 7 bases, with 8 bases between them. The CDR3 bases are TGTGCCAGCAGCCGCAAGGGAAATGAGCAGTTCTTC. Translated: CASSRKGNEQFF.

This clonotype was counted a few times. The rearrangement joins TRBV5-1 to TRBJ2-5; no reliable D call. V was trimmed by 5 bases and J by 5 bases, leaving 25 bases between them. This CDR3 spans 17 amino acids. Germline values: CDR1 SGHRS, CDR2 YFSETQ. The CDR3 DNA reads TGCGCCAGCAGTCCGGGCATCAGGTATCTAGACGCCGAGACCCAGTACTTC. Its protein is CASSPGIRYLDAETQYF. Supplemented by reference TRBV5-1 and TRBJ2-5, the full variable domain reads KAGVTQTPRYLIKTRGQQVTLSCSPISGHRSVSWYQQTPGQGLQFLFEYFSETQRNKGNFPGRFSGRQFSNSRSEMNVSTLELGDSALYLCASSPGIRYLDAETQYFGPGTRLLVL.

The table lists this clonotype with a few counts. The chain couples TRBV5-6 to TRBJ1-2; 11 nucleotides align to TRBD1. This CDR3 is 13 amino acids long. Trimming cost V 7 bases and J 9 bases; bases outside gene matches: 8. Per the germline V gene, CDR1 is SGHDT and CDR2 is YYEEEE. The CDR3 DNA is TGTGCCAGCGTGGACAGGGGGCTTACCAGCTACACCTTC. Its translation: CASVDRGLTSYTF.

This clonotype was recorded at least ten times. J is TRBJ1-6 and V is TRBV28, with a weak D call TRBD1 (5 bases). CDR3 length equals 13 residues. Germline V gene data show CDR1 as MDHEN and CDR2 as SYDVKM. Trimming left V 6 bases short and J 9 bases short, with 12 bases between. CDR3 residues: CASSSQGVSPLHF. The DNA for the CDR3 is TGTGCCAGCAGCTCCCAAGGGGTTTCACCCCTCCACTTT.

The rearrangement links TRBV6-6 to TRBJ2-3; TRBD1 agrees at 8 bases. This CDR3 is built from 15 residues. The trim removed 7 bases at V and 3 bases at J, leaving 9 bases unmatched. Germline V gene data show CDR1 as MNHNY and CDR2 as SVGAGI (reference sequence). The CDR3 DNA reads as TGTGCCAGCAAGGCAGGGGGCCTTAGGACAGATACGCAGTATTTT. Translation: CASKAGGLRTDTQYF.

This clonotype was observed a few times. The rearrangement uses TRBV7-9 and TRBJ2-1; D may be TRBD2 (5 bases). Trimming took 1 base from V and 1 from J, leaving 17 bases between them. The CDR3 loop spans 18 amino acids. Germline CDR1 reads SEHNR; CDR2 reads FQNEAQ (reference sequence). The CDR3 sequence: CASSLDPFEGVSYNEQFF. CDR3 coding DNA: TGTGCCAGCAGCTTAGACCCTTTTGAGGGAGTTTCCTACAATGAGCAGTTCTTC. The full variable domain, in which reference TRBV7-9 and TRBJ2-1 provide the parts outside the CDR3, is DTGVSQNPRHKITKRGQNVTFRCDPISEHNRLYWYRQTLGQGPEFLTYFQNEAQLEKSRLLSDRFSAERPKGSFSTLEIQRTEQGDSAMYLCASSLDPFEGVSYNEQFFGPGTRLTVL.

CDR3 loop: CASVREFDQPQHF. The CDR3 region has the DNA TGTGCCAGCGTCAGGGAGTTCGATCAGCCCCAGCATTTT. The J gene is TRBJ1-5, the V gene TRBV2; TRBD1 is a possible D gene (5 bases). Germline V CDR1 and CDR2: SNHLY, FYNNEI. The V and J ends lost 8 bases and 5 bases respectively, with 13 bases between them. The CDR3 is 13 amino acids.

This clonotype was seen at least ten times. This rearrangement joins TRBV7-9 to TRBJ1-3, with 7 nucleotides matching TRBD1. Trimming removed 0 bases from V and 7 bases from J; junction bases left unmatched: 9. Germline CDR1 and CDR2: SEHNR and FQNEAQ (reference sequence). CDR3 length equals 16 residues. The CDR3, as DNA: TGTGCCAGCAGCTTAGCTCCCCGACAGGGAGTGAACACCATATATTTT. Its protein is CASSLAPRQGVNTIYF.

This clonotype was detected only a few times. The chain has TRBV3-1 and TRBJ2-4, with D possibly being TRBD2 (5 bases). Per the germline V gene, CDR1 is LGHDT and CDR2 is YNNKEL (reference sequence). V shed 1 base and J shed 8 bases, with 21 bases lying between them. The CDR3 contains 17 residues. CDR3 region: CASSQAATRRVVDIQYF. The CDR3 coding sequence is TGTGCCAGCAGCCAAGCTGCCACTAGACGAGTCGTGGACATTCAGTACTTC.

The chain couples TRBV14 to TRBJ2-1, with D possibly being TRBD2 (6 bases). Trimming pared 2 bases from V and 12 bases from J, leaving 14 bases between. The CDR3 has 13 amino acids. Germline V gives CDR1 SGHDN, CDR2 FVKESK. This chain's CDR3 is CASSQPRGTLQFF. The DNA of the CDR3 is TGTGCCAGCAGCCAACCCCGAGGGACTTTGCAGTTCTTC.

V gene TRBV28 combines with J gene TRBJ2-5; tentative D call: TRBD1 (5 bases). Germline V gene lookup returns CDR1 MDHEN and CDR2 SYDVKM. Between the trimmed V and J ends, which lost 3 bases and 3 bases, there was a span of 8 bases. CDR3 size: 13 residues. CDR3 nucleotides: TGTGCCAGCAGTTTGTCGACAGAAGAGACCCAGTACTTC. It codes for CASSLSTEETQYF.

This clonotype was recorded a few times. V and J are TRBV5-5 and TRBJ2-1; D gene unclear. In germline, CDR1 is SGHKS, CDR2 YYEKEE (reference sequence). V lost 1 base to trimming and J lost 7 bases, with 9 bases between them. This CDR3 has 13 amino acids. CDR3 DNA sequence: TGTGCCAGCAGCTTGTCCGGAATAAATGAGCAGTTCTTC. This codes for CASSLSGINEQFF.

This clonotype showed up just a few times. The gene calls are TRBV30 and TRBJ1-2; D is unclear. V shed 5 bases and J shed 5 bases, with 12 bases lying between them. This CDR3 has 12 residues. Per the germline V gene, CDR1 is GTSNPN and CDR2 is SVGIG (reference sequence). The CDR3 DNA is TGTGCCTGGTCCGGAAATTCGTATGGCTACACCTTC. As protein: CAWSGNSYGYTF. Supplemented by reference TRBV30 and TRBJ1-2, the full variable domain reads SQTIHQWPATLVQPVGSPLSLECTVEGTSNPNLYWYRQAAGRGLQLLFYSVGIGQISSEVPQNLSASRPQDRQFILSSKKLLLSDSGFYLCAWSGNSYGYTFGSGTRLTVV.

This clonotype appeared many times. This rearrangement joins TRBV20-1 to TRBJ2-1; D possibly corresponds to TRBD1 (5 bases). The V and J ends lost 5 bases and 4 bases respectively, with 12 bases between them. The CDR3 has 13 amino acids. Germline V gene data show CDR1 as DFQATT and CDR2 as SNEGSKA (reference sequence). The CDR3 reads CSALRTFYNEQFF. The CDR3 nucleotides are TGCAGTGCTCTGAGGACATTTTACAATGAGCAGTTCTTC.

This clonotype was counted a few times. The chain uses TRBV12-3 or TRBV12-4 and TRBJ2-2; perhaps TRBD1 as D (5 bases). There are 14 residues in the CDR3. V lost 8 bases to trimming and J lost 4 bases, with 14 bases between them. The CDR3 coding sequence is TGTGCCAGCCTTAGGGGTAGAGGCACCGGGGAGCTGTTTTTT. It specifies CASLRGRGTGELFF.

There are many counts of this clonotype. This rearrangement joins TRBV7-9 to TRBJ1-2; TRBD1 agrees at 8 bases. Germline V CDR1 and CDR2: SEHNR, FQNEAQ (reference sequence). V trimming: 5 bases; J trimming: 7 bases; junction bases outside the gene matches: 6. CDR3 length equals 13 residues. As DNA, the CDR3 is TGTGCCAGCAGCCAGGACAGGGTTCGTGGCTACACCTTC. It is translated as CASSQDRVRGYTF. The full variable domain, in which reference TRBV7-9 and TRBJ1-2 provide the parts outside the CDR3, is DTGVSQNPRHKITKRGQNVTFRCDPISEHNRLYWYRQTLGQGPEFLTYFQNEAQLEKSRLLSDRFSAERPKGSFSTLEIQRTEQGDSAMYLCASSQDRVRGYTFGSGTRLTVV.

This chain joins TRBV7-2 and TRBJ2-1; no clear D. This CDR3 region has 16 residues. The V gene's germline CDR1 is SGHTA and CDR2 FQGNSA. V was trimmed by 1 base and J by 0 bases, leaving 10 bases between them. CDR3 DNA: TGTGCCAGCAGCTTAGGTCTGTCGAGCTCCTACAATGAGCAGTTCTTC. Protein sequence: CASSLGLSSSYNEQFF. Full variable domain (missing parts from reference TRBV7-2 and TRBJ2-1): GAGVSQSPSNKVTEKGKDVELRCDPISGHTALYWYRQSLGQGLEFLIYFQGNSAPDKSGLPSDRFSAERTGGSVSTLTIQRTQQEDSAVYLCASSLGLSSSYNEQFFGPGTRLTVL.

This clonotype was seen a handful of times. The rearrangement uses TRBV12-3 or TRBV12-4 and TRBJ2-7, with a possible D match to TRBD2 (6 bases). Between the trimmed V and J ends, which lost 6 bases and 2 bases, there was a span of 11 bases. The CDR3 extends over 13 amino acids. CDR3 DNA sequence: TGTGCCAGCAGGGATAGCGGTGCCTACGAGCAGTACTTC. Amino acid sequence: CASRDSGAYEQYF.

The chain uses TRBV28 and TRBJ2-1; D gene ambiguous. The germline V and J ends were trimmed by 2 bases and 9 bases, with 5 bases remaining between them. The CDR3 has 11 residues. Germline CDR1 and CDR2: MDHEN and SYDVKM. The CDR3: CASSLVTEQFF. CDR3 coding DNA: TGTGCCAGCAGTTTAGTGACTGAGCAGTTCTTC.

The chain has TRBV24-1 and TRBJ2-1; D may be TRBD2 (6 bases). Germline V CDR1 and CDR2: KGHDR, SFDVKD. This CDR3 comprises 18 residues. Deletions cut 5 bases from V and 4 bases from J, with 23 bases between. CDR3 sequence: CATSGGTGGPLRYNEQFF. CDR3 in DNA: TGTGCCACCAGTGGGGGGACTGGCGGACCCCTTCGGTACAATGAGCAGTTCTTC.

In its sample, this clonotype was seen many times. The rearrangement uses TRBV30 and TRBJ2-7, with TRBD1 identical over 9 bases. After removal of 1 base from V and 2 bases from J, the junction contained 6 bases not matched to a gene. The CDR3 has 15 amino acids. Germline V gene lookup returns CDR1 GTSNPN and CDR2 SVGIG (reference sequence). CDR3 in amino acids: CAWSAGTGRAYEQYF. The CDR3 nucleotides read TGTGCCTGGAGTGCCGGGACAGGGCGTGCCTACGAGCAGTACTTC.

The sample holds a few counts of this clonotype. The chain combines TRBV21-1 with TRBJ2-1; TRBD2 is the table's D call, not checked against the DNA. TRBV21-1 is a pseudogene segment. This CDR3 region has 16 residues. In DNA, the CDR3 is TGTGCCAGCAGCAAAATTGGACTAGATGGATTGGATGAGCAGTTCTTC. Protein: CASSKIGLDGLDEQFF.

The DNA for the CDR3 is TGTGCCAGCCGCGGGGGTAGCTCTGGGGCCAACGTCCTGACTTTC. Translated: CASRGGSSGANVLTF. This sequence joins TRBV2 and TRBJ2-6; 7 nucleotides align to TRBD2. Per germline, CDR1 SNHLY and CDR2 FYNNEI. After removal of 8 bases from V and 0 bases from J, the junction contained 4 bases not matched to a gene. CDR3 size: 15 residues. Supplemented by reference TRBV2 and TRBJ2-6, the full variable domain reads EPEVTQTPSHQVTQMGQEVILRCVPISNHLYFYWYRQILGQKVEFLVSFYNNEISEKSEIFDDQFSVERPDGSNFTLKIRSTKLEDSAMYFCASRGGSSGANVLTFGAGSRLTVL.

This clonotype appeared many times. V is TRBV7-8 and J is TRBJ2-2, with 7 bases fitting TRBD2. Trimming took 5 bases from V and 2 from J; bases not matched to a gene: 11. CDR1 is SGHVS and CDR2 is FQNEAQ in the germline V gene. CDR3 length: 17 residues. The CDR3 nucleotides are TGTGCCAGCAGCACCCGGCTGACTAGCAAAAACACCGGGGAGCTGTTTTTT. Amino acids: CASSTRLTSKNTGELFF.

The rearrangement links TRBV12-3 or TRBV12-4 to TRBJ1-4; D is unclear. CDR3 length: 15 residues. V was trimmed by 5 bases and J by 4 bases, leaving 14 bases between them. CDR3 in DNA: TGTGCCAGCAGTCCTACCGGGCCGCATAATGAAAAACTGTTTTTT. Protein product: CASSPTGPHNEKLFF.